This is a list of T cell receptor beta chains from one sample in a study of OX40 agonist ivuxolimab in advanced cancers. Assay: immunoSEQ multiplex PCR; the TCRdb copy retains only in-frame clones and omits some. The sample contains tens of thousands of clones, roughly 83% of which appear only once. This sample comprised CD4+ or CD8+ T cells sorted from blood, obtained in a trial of the OX40 agonist ivuxolimab. The source of these receptors is an adult with an advanced solid tumor such as melanoma, head and neck, liver or kidney cancer. The CDR3 runs from the conserved cysteine through the conserved F or W. A D gene is named only where the DNA matches it firmly. Size tells how often a clone was seen (once, few, many) or the class of an expanded clone, and some rows leave it out.

v_gene: TRBV20-1
j_gene: TRBJ2-3
d_gene: -
abundance: -
CDR3aa: CSARDDTQYF
CDR3nt: TGCAGTGCTAGAGACGATACGCAGTATTTT

v_gene: TRBV4-2
j_gene: TRBJ2-2
d_gene: TRBD2
abundance: -
CDR3aa: CASSRGTLAGFTGELFF
CDR3nt: TGTGCCAGCAGCCGCGGGACTTTAGCGGGGTTCACCGGGGAGCTGTTTTTT

v_gene: TRBV15
j_gene: TRBJ1-2
d_gene: -
abundance: -
CDR3aa: CATSRDLVMMNYGYTF
CDR3nt: TGTGCCACCAGCAGAGATCTGGTGATGATGAACTATGGCTACACCTTC

v_gene: TRBV6-5
j_gene: TRBJ1-4
d_gene: TRBD1
abundance: -
CDR3aa: CASSPQGAREKLFF
CDR3nt: TGTGCCAGCAGTCCCCAGGGGGCTCGGGAAAAACTGTTTTTT

v_gene: TRBV15
j_gene: TRBJ2-7
d_gene: TRBD2
abundance: -
CDR3aa: CATSRGRLAGRPYEQYF
CDR3nt: TGTGCCACCAGCAGGGGGAGACTAGCGGGTCGACCCTACGAGCAGTACTTC

v_gene: TRBV6-1
j_gene: TRBJ2-3
d_gene: TRBD2
abundance: few
CDR3aa: CASSGGLAGVSDTQYF
CDR3nt: TGTGCCAGCAGTGGGGGACTAGCGGGAGTGTCAGATACGCAGTATTTT

v_gene: TRBV7-8
j_gene: TRBJ1-1
d_gene: -
abundance: -
CDR3aa: CASSYADTEAFF
CDR3nt: TGTGCCAGCAGCTACGCGGACACTGAAGCTTTCTTT

v_gene: TRBV6-5
j_gene: TRBJ2-5
d_gene: TRBD2
abundance: -
CDR3aa: CASSYGGSGWETQYF
CDR3nt: TGTGCCAGCAGTTACGGGGGTAGCGGGTGGGAGACCCAGTACTTC

v_gene: TRBV19
j_gene: TRBJ1-6
d_gene: TRBD1
abundance: -
CDR3aa: CASNDRGDNSPLHF
CDR3nt: TGTGCCAGTAACGACAGGGGGGATAATTCACCCCTCCACTTT

v_gene: TRBV2
j_gene: TRBJ2-1
d_gene: TRBD2
abundance: -
CDR3aa: CASSPGLAGGNEQFF
CDR3nt: TGTGCCAGCAGCCCCGGACTAGCGGGAGGCAATGAGCAGTTCTTC

v_gene: TRBV19
j_gene: TRBJ1-3
d_gene: -
abundance: -
CDR3aa: CASRMTGGFSGNTIYF
CDR3nt: TGTGCCAGTAGGATGACAGGCGGTTTTTCTGGAAACACCATATATTTT

v_gene: TRBV9
j_gene: TRBJ2-5
d_gene: -
abundance: -
CDR3aa: CASSPMDGQETQYF
CDR3nt: TGTGCCAGCAGCCCAATGGACGGCCAAGAGACCCAGTACTTC

v_gene: TRBV2
j_gene: TRBJ2-7
d_gene: -
abundance: few
CDR3aa: CASERGRSSAEQYF
CDR3nt: TGTGCCAGCGAAAGGGGACGGAGTAGCGCCGAGCAGTACTTC

v_gene: TRBV4-3
j_gene: TRBJ1-2
d_gene: -
abundance: once
CDR3aa: CASSQDRSNYGYTF
CDR3nt: TGCGCCAGCAGCCAAGATCGAAGTAACTATGGCTACACCTTC

v_gene: TRBV27
j_gene: TRBJ1-1
d_gene: TRBD1
abundance: -
CDR3aa: CASSLYRQTGGWGTEAFF
CDR3nt: TGTGCCAGCAGTTTATATAGGCAAACAGGGGGCTGGGGCACTGAAGCTTTCTTT

v_gene: TRBV19
j_gene: TRBJ2-3
d_gene: -
abundance: -
CDR3aa: CASSTVLTQYF
CDR3nt: TGTGCCAGTAGTACGGTCCTTACGCAGTATTTT

v_gene: TRBV6-6
j_gene: TRBJ1-3
d_gene: TRBD1
abundance: -
CDR3aa: CASSSDREAGNTIYF
CDR3nt: TGTGCCAGCAGTTCGGACAGGGAGGCTGGAAACACCATATATTTT

v_gene: TRBV6-1
j_gene: TRBJ1-3
d_gene: -
abundance: -
CDR3aa: CASSTGGNTIYF
CDR3nt: TGTGCCAGCAGTACTGGGGGAAACACCATATATTTT

v_gene: TRBV28
j_gene: TRBJ2-5
d_gene: TRBD2
abundance: -
CDR3aa: CASSLLAGETQYF
CDR3nt: TGTGCCAGCAGTTTACTAGCGGGAGAGACCCAGTACTTC

v_gene: TRBV11-3
j_gene: TRBJ2-1
d_gene: -
abundance: -
CDR3aa: CASSLTLENPYNEQFF
CDR3nt: TGTGCCAGCAGCTTGACCCTAGAGAACCCCTACAATGAGCAGTTCTTC

v_gene: TRBV6-6
j_gene: TRBJ1-2
d_gene: -
abundance: -
CDR3aa: CASSPGRGKNYGYTF
CDR3nt: TGTGCCAGCAGTCCTGGGAGGGGGAAAAACTATGGCTACACCTTC

v_gene: TRBV7-2
j_gene: TRBJ2-1
d_gene: TRBD2
abundance: -
CDR3aa: CASSLKFSTSGSPYEQFF
CDR3nt: TGTGCCAGCAGCCTTAAATTCTCGACTAGCGGGAGTCCCTATGAGCAGTTCTTC

v_gene: TRBV7-8
j_gene: TRBJ1-5
d_gene: -
abundance: -
CDR3aa: CASSLGRVSGNQPQHF
CDR3nt: TGTGCCAGCAGCTTAGGTAGGGTTTCAGGCAATCAGCCCCAGCATTTT

v_gene: TRBV4-2
j_gene: TRBJ2-2
d_gene: -
abundance: -
CDR3aa: CASSQEGRQNTGELFF
CDR3nt: TGTGCCAGCAGCCAAGAGGGTAGGCAAAACACCGGGGAGCTGTTTTTT

v_gene: TRBV2
j_gene: TRBJ2-5
d_gene: -
abundance: -
CDR3aa: CASSDIVAGETQYF
CDR3nt: TGTGCCAGCAGTGACATAGTTGCGGGTGAGACCCAGTACTTC

v_gene: TRBV7-9
j_gene: TRBJ1-6
d_gene: TRBD1
abundance: -
CDR3aa: CASSLGQRYSPLHF
CDR3nt: TGTGCCAGCAGCCTGGGACAGAGATATTCACCCCTCCACTTT

v_gene: TRBV6-5
j_gene: TRBJ1-2
d_gene: TRBD1
abundance: -
CDR3aa: CASTGQGTGYTF
CDR3nt: TGTGCCAGCACGGGACAGGGGACCGGCTACACCTTC

v_gene: TRBV5-1
j_gene: TRBJ2-3
d_gene: TRBD2
abundance: -
CDR3aa: CASGLLAGGADTQYF
CDR3nt: TGCGCCAGCGGATTACTAGCGGGGGGCGCAGATACGCAGTATTTT

v_gene: TRBV11-3
j_gene: TRBJ2-1
d_gene: TRBD2
abundance: -
CDR3aa: CASSLEPGLAANEQFF
CDR3nt: TGTGCCAGCAGCTTAGAGCCCGGACTAGCGGCGAATGAGCAGTTCTTC

v_gene: TRBV6-4
j_gene: TRBJ1-6
d_gene: -
abundance: -
CDR3aa: CASSDKGFGSSPLHF
CDR3nt: TGTGCCAGCAGTGACAAGGGTTTCGGCTCTTCACCCCTCCACTTT

v_gene: TRBV6-6
j_gene: TRBJ2-7
d_gene: TRBD1
abundance: few
CDR3aa: CASREPGQGTYEQYF
CDR3nt: TGTGCCAGCAGAGAGCCGGGACAGGGCACCTACGAGCAGTACTTC

v_gene: TRBV5-5
j_gene: TRBJ2-5
d_gene: TRBD2
abundance: -
CDR3aa: CASSLGLATRKQETQYF
CDR3nt: TGTGCCAGCAGCTTGGGACTAGCGACCAGAAAGCAAGAGACCCAGTACTTC

v_gene: TRBV7-3
j_gene: TRBJ2-2
d_gene: TRBD2
abundance: -
CDR3aa: CASSLDGGLATLELFF
CDR3nt: TGTGCCAGCAGCTTAGACGGAGGACTAGCCACGCTCGAGCTGTTTTTT

v_gene: TRBV4-2
j_gene: TRBJ1-4
d_gene: -
abundance: -
CDR3aa: CASSPTGGSATNEKLFF
CDR3nt: TGTGCCAGCAGCCCAACGGGCGGGAGCGCAACTAATGAAAAACTGTTTTTT

v_gene: TRBV27
j_gene: TRBJ2-7
d_gene: -
abundance: -
CDR3aa: CASSLNLGSYEQYF
CDR3nt: TGTGCCAGCAGTTTAAATCTGGGATCGTACGAGCAGTACTTC

v_gene: TRBV5-1
j_gene: TRBJ2-1
d_gene: -
abundance: -
CDR3aa: CASSLGTTAGYNEQFF
CDR3nt: TGCGCCAGCAGCTTGGGGACAACTGCGGGCTACAATGAGCAGTTCTTC

v_gene: TRBV29-1
j_gene: TRBJ2-5
d_gene: -
abundance: -
CDR3aa: CSVEGGHLIPGETQYF
CDR3nt: TGCAGCGTTGAGGGGGGACATTTAATCCCAGGCGAGACCCAGTACTTC

v_gene: TRBV7-3
j_gene: TRBJ2-1
d_gene: TRBD1
abundance: once
CDR3aa: CASSTRQGASYNEQFF
CDR3nt: TGTGCCAGCAGCACCAGACAGGGGGCGTCCTACAATGAGCAGTTCTTC

v_gene: TRBV21-1
j_gene: TRBJ2-5
d_gene: -
abundance: -
CDR3aa: CASSKRVETQYF
CDR3nt: TGTGCCAGCAGCAAACGCGTAGAGACCCAGTACTTC

v_gene: TRBV18
j_gene: TRBJ2-5
d_gene: TRBD1
abundance: once
CDR3aa: CASSPAGQGAAETQYF
CDR3nt: TGTGCCAGCTCACCAGCGGGACAGGGGGCTGCGGAGACCCAGTACTTC

v_gene: TRBV10-2
j_gene: TRBJ1-1
d_gene: -
abundance: once
CDR3aa: CASSESPGTEAFF
CDR3nt: TGCGCCAGCAGTGAGTCGCCAGGGACCGAAGCTTTCTTT

v_gene: TRBV5-6
j_gene: TRBJ1-2
d_gene: TRBD1
abundance: -
CDR3aa: CASSSPDRGYGYTF
CDR3nt: TGTGCCAGCAGCTCCCCGGACAGGGGCTATGGCTACACCTTC

v_gene: TRBV6-5
j_gene: TRBJ1-2
d_gene: -
abundance: -
CDR3aa: CASSYSAGLFYGYTF
CDR3nt: TGTGCCAGCAGTTACTCGGCAGGGCTCTTCTATGGCTACACCTTC

v_gene: TRBV2
j_gene: TRBJ2-3
d_gene: -
abundance: -
CDR3aa: CASRVQMADTQYF
CDR3nt: TGTGCCAGCAGGGTTCAGATGGCAGATACGCAGTATTTT

v_gene: TRBV7-2
j_gene: TRBJ1-1
d_gene: -
abundance: -
CDR3aa: CASSLVGQMNTEAFF
CDR3nt: TGTGCCAGCAGCCTCGTGGGGCAGATGAACACTGAAGCTTTCTTT

v_gene: TRBV19
j_gene: TRBJ2-6
d_gene: -
abundance: -
CDR3aa: CASSSRQFHPGANVLTF
CDR3nt: TGTGCCAGTAGTTCGAGACAGTTCCACCCTGGGGCCAACGTCCTGACTTTC

v_gene: TRBV6-4
j_gene: TRBJ2-5
d_gene: -
abundance: -
CDR3aa: CASRGDWQLETQYF
CDR3nt: TGTGCCAGCAGAGGGGACTGGCAGCTGGAGACCCAGTACTTC

v_gene: TRBV6-1
j_gene: TRBJ1-1
d_gene: -
abundance: -
CDR3aa: CASRVITAVVTEAFF
CDR3nt: TGTGCCAGCAGGGTAATAACCGCTGTTGTCACTGAAGCTTTCTTT

v_gene: TRBV27
j_gene: TRBJ1-4
d_gene: -
abundance: once
CDR3aa: CASSPLGEKLFF
CDR3nt: TGTGCCAGCAGCCCTTTGGGGGAAAAACTGTTTTTT

v_gene: TRBV6-5
j_gene: TRBJ2-5
d_gene: -
abundance: -
CDR3aa: CASGRDGEETQYF
CDR3nt: TGTGCCAGCGGCCGGGACGGAGAAGAGACCCAGTACTTC

v_gene: TRBV4-3
j_gene: TRBJ1-6
d_gene: TRBD1
abundance: -
CDR3aa: CASSQALPQGAKHSPLHF
CDR3nt: TGCGCCAGCAGCCAAGCCCTCCCTCAGGGGGCCAAACATTCACCCCTCCACTTT

v_gene: TRBV5-1
j_gene: TRBJ1-3
d_gene: -
abundance: -
CDR3aa: CASSSEGSGNTIYF
CDR3nt: TGCGCCAGCAGCTCAGAAGGCTCTGGAAACACCATATATTTT

v_gene: TRBV28
j_gene: TRBJ2-7
d_gene: -
abundance: -
CDR3aa: CASSLPGRYEQYF
CDR3nt: TGTGCCAGCAGTTTGCCAGGGCGGTACGAGCAGTACTTC

v_gene: TRBV4-3
j_gene: TRBJ2-3
d_gene: -
abundance: -
CDR3aa: CASSLSGDGTDTQYF
CDR3nt: TGCGCCAGCAGCCTCTCGGGGGACGGCACAGATACGCAGTATTTT